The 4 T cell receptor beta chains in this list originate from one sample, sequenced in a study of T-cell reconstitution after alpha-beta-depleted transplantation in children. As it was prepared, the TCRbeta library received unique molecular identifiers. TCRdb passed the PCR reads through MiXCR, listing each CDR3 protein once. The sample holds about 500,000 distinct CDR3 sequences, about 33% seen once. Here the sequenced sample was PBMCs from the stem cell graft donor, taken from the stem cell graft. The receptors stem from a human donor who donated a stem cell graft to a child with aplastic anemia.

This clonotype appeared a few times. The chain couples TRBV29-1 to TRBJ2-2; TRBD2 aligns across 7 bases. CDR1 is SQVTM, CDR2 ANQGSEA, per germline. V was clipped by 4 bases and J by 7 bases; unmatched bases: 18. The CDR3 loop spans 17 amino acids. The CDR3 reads CSVGFRRRESSVGELFF. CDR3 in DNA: TGCAGCGTTGGCTTCCGACGGCGGGAGTCAAGTGTCGGGGAGCTGTTTTTT.

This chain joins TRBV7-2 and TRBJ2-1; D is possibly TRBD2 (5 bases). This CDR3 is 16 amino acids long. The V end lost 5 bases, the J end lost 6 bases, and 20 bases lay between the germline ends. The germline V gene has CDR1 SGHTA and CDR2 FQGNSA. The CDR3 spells CASSPRRLPEANEQFF. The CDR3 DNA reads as TGTGCCAGCAGCCCACGGAGGCTTCCCGAGGCCAATGAGCAGTTCTTC.

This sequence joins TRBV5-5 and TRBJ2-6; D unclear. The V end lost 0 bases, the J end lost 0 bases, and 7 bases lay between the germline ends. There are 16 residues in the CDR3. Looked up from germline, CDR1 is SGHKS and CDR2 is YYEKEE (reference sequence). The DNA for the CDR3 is TGTGCCAGCAGCTTGGTGGCCCGCTCTGGGGCCAACGTCCTGACTTTC. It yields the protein CASSLVARSGANVLTF.

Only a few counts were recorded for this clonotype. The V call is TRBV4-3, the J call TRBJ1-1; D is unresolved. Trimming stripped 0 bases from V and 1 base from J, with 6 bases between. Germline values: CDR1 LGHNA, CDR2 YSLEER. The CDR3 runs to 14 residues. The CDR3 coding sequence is TGCGCCAGCAGCCAAGATTCTAAGAACACTGAAGCTTTCTTT. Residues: CASSQDSKNTEAFF.